The 27 T cell receptor beta chains given below trace back to one sample, sequenced in a study of Ad26.COV2.S vaccination and SARS-CoV-2 variants. Repertoires were generated with immunoSEQ multiplex PCR, while TCRdb's copy carries only in-frame clones and drops some. In the table there are 440,000 or so clones, 80% to 90% of which are singletons. Treatment denoted: around 19 received Ad26.COV2.S at low or high dose, single or two shots; 5 received placebo; per-sample allocation not given. At day 63 after the first vaccine or placebo injection, samples were drawn. The starting material was peripheral blood, obtained in a trial of Ad26.COV2.S vaccine versus placebo. The receptors here all came from a person between 18 and 60 years old who received the Ad26.COV2.S COVID-19 vaccine or a placebo.

The rearrangement links TRBV5-1 to TRBJ2-5; 12 bases align to TRBD2. The junction had 6 bases not matched to a gene; V was cut back by 7 bases and J by 5 bases. Germline CDR1 and CDR2: SGHRS and YFSETQ. CDR3 length: 14 residues. The CDR3 reads CASHGLAGTETQYF. CDR3 nucleotides: TGCGCCAGCCACGGACTAGCGGGGACGGAGACCCAGTACTTC.

The chain links TRBV4-1 to TRBJ2-5; D is unclear. The V gene's germline CDR1 is MGHRA and CDR2 YSYEKL. Trimming pared 3 bases from V and 1 base from J, leaving 9 bases between. The CDR3 spans 14 residues. The CDR3 sequence is CASSHRATQETQYF. CDR3 bases: TGCGCCAGCAGCCATAGGGCAACCCAAGAGACCCAGTACTTC.

Concerning this clone: Within the sample, other DNA sequences also encode this same CDR3. The rearrangement links TRBV4-3 to TRBJ1-3, with D hard to call. The germline CDR1 and CDR2 sequences are LGHNA and YSLEER. The CDR3 runs to 13 residues. Trimming left V 0 bases short and J 3 bases short, with 3 bases between. This chain's CDR3 is CASSQERGNTIYF. CDR3 nucleotide sequence: TGCGCCAGCAGCCAAGAGCGTGGAAACACCATATATTTT.

V is TRBV28 and J is TRBJ1-5; D gene uncertain. Looked up from germline, CDR1 is MDHEN and CDR2 is SYDVKM. Trimming left V 5 bases short and J 3 bases short, with 11 bases between. The CDR3 is made up of 14 amino acids. CDR3 DNA: TGTGCCAGCAGTAGGAGCGGATTCAATCAGCCCCAGCATTTT. This translates into CASSRSGFNQPQHF.

The rearrangement joins TRBV30 to TRBJ1-5; D is undetermined. Looked up from germline, CDR1 is GTSNPN and CDR2 is SVGIG (reference sequence). The CDR3 is 13 amino acids. The V end lost 2 bases, the J end lost 7 bases, and 12 bases lay between the germline ends. In DNA, the CDR3 is TGTGCCTGGAGTACCGGCCTCCGGCAGCCCCAGCATTTT. Its protein product is CAWSTGLRQPQHF.

The chain is built from TRBV5-5 and TRBJ2-6; D gene unclear. The V end lost 2 bases, the J end lost 1 base, and 1 base lay between the germline ends. The CDR3 loop spans 13 amino acids. The V gene's germline CDR1 is SGHKS and CDR2 YYEKEE (reference sequence). The CDR3 loop is CASSFSGANVLTF. DNA of the CDR3: TGTGCCAGCAGCTTTTCTGGGGCCAACGTCCTGACTTTC.

This chain connects TRBV19 to TRBJ2-3; no clear D. Germline values: CDR1 LNHDA, CDR2 SQIVND (reference sequence). Trimming shortened V by 3 bases and J by 2 bases, and 12 bases separated the two germline ends. This CDR3 has 15 residues. The CDR3, as DNA: TGTGCCAGTAGTATCAACTCCAGAAACACAGATACGCAGTATTTT. It translates to CASSINSRNTDTQYF. The full variable domain, its missing parts supplied by reference TRBV19 and TRBJ2-3, is DGGITQSPKYLFRKEGQNVTLSCEQNLNHDAMYWYRQDPGQGLRLIYYSQIVNDFQKGDIAEGYSVSREKKESFPLTVTSAQKNPTAFYLCASSINSRNTDTQYFGPGTRLTVL.

This rearrangement joins TRBV27 to TRBJ2-6; TRBD2 might be the D (7 bases). The V end was cut by 6 bases, the J end by 3 bases, with 15 bases between. The CDR3 is 16 amino acids. Germline V gene lookup returns CDR1 MNHEY and CDR2 SMNVEV (reference sequence). CDR3 residues: CASRRWGGGGANVLTF. The CDR3 DNA is TGTGCCAGCAGACGATGGGGGGGCGGTGGGGCCAACGTCCTGACTTTC.

V and J are TRBV16 and TRBJ1-6; D unclear. The CDR3 has 14 amino acids. Germline CDR1 KGHSY, CDR2 FQNENV. V gave up 4 bases and J gave up 5 bases, with 9 bases separating them. The DNA for the CDR3 is TGTGCCAGCAGCCGGACCGGGGATAATTCACCCCTCCACTTT. Translation gives CASSRTGDNSPLHF. The full variable domain, with the rest looked up from reference TRBV16 and TRBJ1-6, is GEEVAQTPKHLVRGEGQKAKLYCAPIKGHSYVFWYQQVLKNEFKFLISFQNENVFDETGMPKERFSAKCLPNSPCSLEIQATKLEDSAVYFCASSRTGDNSPLHFGNGTRLTVT.

The DNA for the CDR3 is TGTGCCAGCAGTGAAAGTTTTCTGGGAGGGGGCGAGCAGTACTTC. Its translation is CASSESFLGGGEQYF. The chain uses TRBV2 and TRBJ2-7; D perhaps matches TRBD2 (7 bases). Trimming left V 2 bases short and J 6 bases short, with 17 bases between. The CDR3 extends over 15 amino acids. CDR1 and CDR2 (germline): SNHLY, FYNNEI.

This clone occurred once. V gene TRBV18 combines with J gene TRBJ2-3; possible D gene TRBD1, 6 bases. The CDR3 length is 15 residues. Per germline, CDR1 KGHSH and CDR2 LQKENI. Trimming left V 4 bases short and J 9 bases short, with 20 bases between. CDR3 nucleotide sequence: TGTGCCAGCTCACAAGGGAGACAGGCCGAAGGAACGCAGTATTTT. Translating it yields CASSQGRQAEGTQYF.

The chain combines TRBV28 with TRBJ1-2, with TRBD1 matching 7 bases. The CDR3 runs to 17 residues. With V trimmed by 7 bases and J by 0 bases, 14 bases remained unmatched. Germline lookup yields CDR1 MDHEN and CDR2 SYDVKM. CDR3 coding DNA: TGTGCCAGCACCCCTACAGGGGATCGGGGAGCTAACTATGGCTACACCTTC. This encodes CASTPTGDRGANYGYTF.

The chain recombines TRBV9 with TRBJ1-1; D possibly corresponds to TRBD1 (5 bases). V dropped 0 bases and J dropped 3 bases, with 15 bases sitting between them. The CDR3 is 16 residues long. The germline V gene has CDR1 SGDLS and CDR2 YYNGEE. The CDR3 sequence is CASSVGWDGRDTEAFF. CDR3 coding DNA: TGTGCCAGCAGCGTAGGGTGGGACGGCCGTGACACTGAAGCTTTCTTT. Looking up the rest from reference TRBV9 and TRBJ1-1 gives the full variable domain: DSGVTQTPKHLITATGQRVTLRCSPRSGDLSVYWYQQSLDQGLQFLIQYYNGEERAKGNILERFSAQQFPDLHSELNLSSLELGDSALYFCASSVGWDGRDTEAFFGQGTRLTVV.

The rearrangement links TRBV6-5 to TRBJ1-2; no clear D. Trimming pared 3 bases from V and 4 bases from J, leaving 12 bases between. The CDR3 is 14 residues long. Germline V gene sequence: CDR1 MNHEY, CDR2 SVGAGI. The CDR3 coding sequence is TGTGCCAGCAGTTATCACATCTCAGTCTATGGCTACACCTTC. Its translation: CASSYHISVYGYTF.

V usage is TRBV28 and J usage is TRBJ1-2; 7 nucleotides align to TRBD1. The CDR3 length is 15 residues. The ends lost 4 bases at V and 5 bases at J; junction bases unmatched: 10. Germline CDR1 and CDR2: MDHEN and SYDVKM. The chain's CDR3 is CASSSLWGTEYGYTF. The CDR3 DNA reads TGTGCCAGCAGTTCCCTTTGGGGGACAGAGTATGGCTACACCTTC.

The sample holds one count of this clone. The rearrangement links TRBV9 to TRBJ1-4; TRBD1 matches at 9 bases. V shed 5 bases and J 13 bases; nucleotides not matched to a gene: 12. CDR1 is SGDLS and CDR2 is YYNGEE in the germline V gene. The CDR3 runs to 14 residues. The CDR3 is CASSRGTGLSGLFF. In nucleotides, the CDR3 is TGTGCCAGCAGTCGAGGGACAGGGTTGTCCGGACTGTTTTTT.

V usage is TRBV7-9 and J usage is TRBJ1-4, with unresolved D. The CDR3 loop spans 14 amino acids. Trimming took 5 bases from V and 3 from J, leaving 10 bases between them. Germline CDR1 is SEHNR and CDR2 is FQNEAQ (reference sequence). The CDR3 protein is CASSPRQPNEKLFF. CDR3 sequence (DNA): TGTGCCAGCAGCCCCAGACAACCTAATGAAAAACTGTTTTTT.

The sample holds a few counts of this clone. The gene calls are TRBV18 and TRBJ2-7; possible D gene TRBD1, 6 bases. V lost 2 bases to trimming and J lost 3 bases, with 17 bases between them. The germline gives CDR1 KGHSH, CDR2 LQKENI. This CDR3 is 16 amino acids long. This CDR3 reads CASSPLAPGVDYEQYF. CDR3 bases: TGTGCCAGCTCACCATTGGCCCCAGGGGTGGACTACGAGCAGTACTTC.

The genes are TRBV30 and TRBJ1-5; tentative D call: TRBD1 (6 bases). The CDR3 length is 18 residues. Germline V lookup: CDR1 GTSNPN, CDR2 SVGIG (reference sequence). Trimming removed 0 bases at V and 0 bases at J, with 18 bases between. The CDR3 nucleotides are TGTGCCTGGAGTGTCCCTAGCCTCAGGGGATATAGCAATCAGCCCCAGCATTTT. Residues: CAWSVPSLRGYSNQPQHF.

The chain joins TRBV5-1 to TRBJ2-7; a possible D gene is TRBD2 (5 bases). Trimming removed 4 bases at V and 1 base at J, with 18 bases between. Per germline, CDR1 SGHRS and CDR2 YFSETQ. The CDR3 extends over 16 amino acids. CDR3 amino acids: CASSPLPGIASYEQYF. The CDR3, as DNA: TGCGCCAGCAGCCCCCTCCCGGGGATTGCTTCCTACGAGCAGTACTTC. Drawing the rest from reference TRBV5-1 and TRBJ2-7, the complete variable domain is KAGVTQTPRYLIKTRGQQVTLSCSPISGHRSVSWYQQTPGQGLQFLFEYFSETQRNKGNFPGRFSGRQFSNSRSEMNVSTLELGDSALYLCASSPLPGIASYEQYFGPGTRLTVT.

V usage is TRBV28 and J usage is TRBJ2-3; D is uncertain. CDR3 size: 12 residues. CDR1 is MDHEN, CDR2 SYDVKM, per germline. Trimming removed 4 bases from V and 4 bases from J, with 6 bases in between. The CDR3 spells CASSSSPDTQYF. In DNA form, the CDR3 reads TGTGCCAGCAGTTCGTCACCAGATACGCAGTATTTT.

The rearrangement links TRBV2 to TRBJ1-6, with D uncertain. V was trimmed by 7 bases and J by 1 base, leaving 5 bases between them. The CDR3 extends over 13 amino acids. CDR1 is SNHLY and CDR2 is FYNNEI in the germline V gene. DNA of the CDR3: TGTGCCAGCAAGGGATCCTATAATTCACCCCTCCACTTT. Translation gives CASKGSYNSPLHF.

This rearrangement joins TRBV10-2 to TRBJ1-5, with D perhaps TRBD1 (6 bases). CDR1 is WSHSY and CDR2 is SAAADI in the germline V gene. The CDR3 length is 13 residues. Trimming shortened V by 3 bases and J by 9 bases, and 12 bases separated the two germline ends. CDR3 sequence (DNA): TGCGCCAGCAGTGACCGAGGGGGATGGCCCCAGCATTTT. Translation gives CASSDRGGWPQHF.

V and J are TRBV6-7 and TRBJ2-2, with 12 bases that match TRBD1. TRBV6-7 is filed as an ORF, its function uncertain. Trimming took 2 bases from V and 3 from J; bases not matched to a gene: 19. The CDR3 is 22 residues long. The CDR3 region has the DNA TGTGCCAGCAGTTACGAAGGGCCCGACGGGGACAGGGGGCATAGGGACACCGGGGAGCTGTTTTTT. This codes for CASSYEGPDGDRGHRDTGELFF.

The rearrangement joins TRBV18 to TRBJ2-1; 12 nucleotides line up with TRBD2. Germline CDR1 and CDR2: KGHSH and LQKENI. This CDR3 is 16 amino acids long. The V segment lost 2 bases and the J segment 4 bases; nucleotides outside the gene matches: 3. This CDR3 reads CASSPALAGGYNEQFF. The CDR3 nucleotides are TGTGCCAGCTCACCAGCCCTAGCGGGGGGGTACAATGAGCAGTTCTTC.

This clone was found once. The CDR3 region has the DNA TGTGCCAGCAGTCTCCGGACTAGCGGGGGCCCTCGGGATACGCAGTATTTT. Amino acids: CASSLRTSGGPRDTQYF. The chain carries TRBV27 and TRBJ2-3, with 13 bases fitting TRBD2. Germline V gene lookup returns CDR1 MNHEY and CDR2 SMNVEV (reference sequence). The CDR3 has 17 amino acids. J gave up 6 bases and V 5 bases, and 11 bases lay outside the gene matches.

The genes are TRBV6-5 and TRBJ2-7, with D possibly TRBD1 on 5 matching bases. The CDR3 runs to 15 residues. Trimming pared 6 bases from V and 0 bases from J, leaving 15 bases between. The germline V gene has CDR1 MNHEY and CDR2 SVGAGI. The CDR3 DNA sequence: TGTGCCAGCAGAAAAGACAGTTTGAGCTCCTACGAGCAGTACTTC. As protein: CASRKDSLSSYEQYF.